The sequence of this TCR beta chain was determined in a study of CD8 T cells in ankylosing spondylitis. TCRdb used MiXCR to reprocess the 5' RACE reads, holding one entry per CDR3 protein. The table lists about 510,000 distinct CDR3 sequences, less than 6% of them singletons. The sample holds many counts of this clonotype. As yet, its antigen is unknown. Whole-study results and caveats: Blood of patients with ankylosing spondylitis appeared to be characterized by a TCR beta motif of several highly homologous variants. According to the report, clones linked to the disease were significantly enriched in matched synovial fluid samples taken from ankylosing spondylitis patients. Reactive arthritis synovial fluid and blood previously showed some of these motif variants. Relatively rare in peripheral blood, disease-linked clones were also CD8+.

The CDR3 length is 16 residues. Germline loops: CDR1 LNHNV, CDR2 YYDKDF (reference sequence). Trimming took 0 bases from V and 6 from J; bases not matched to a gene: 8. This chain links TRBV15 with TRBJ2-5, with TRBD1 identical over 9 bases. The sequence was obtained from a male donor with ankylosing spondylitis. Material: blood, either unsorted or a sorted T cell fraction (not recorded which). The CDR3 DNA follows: TGTGCCACCAGCAGAGACCTAGGGGGACAGGGTAAGACCCAGTACTTC. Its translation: CATSRDLGGQGKTQYF.